This TCR beta chain came from a study of patients and donors after allogeneic stem cell transplantation. There are a few counts of this clonotype. A single record per CDR3 protein comes from TCRdb applying MiXCR to the RT-PCR reads. The sample shows about 160,000 distinct CDR3 sequences, 30% of them seen only once. This CDR3 contains 13 residues. The V gene's germline CDR1 is MNHEY and CDR2 SMNVEV (reference sequence). V dropped 2 bases and J dropped 10; count of bases not matched to a gene: 5. The clonotype comes from a human donor who was either an allogeneic HSCT recipient or a stem cell or donor lymphocyte infusion donor (not recorded which). It is not recorded whose cells these are; they may come from a transplant donor. This chain links TRBV27 with TRBJ2-1; 7 bases line up with TRBD2. Material for sequencing was blood, either unsorted or a sorted T cell fraction (not recorded which). CDR3 in DNA: TGTGCCAGCAGTTTAGTGGTCGGGGGGGAGCAGTTCTTC. It codes for CASSLVVGGEQFF.